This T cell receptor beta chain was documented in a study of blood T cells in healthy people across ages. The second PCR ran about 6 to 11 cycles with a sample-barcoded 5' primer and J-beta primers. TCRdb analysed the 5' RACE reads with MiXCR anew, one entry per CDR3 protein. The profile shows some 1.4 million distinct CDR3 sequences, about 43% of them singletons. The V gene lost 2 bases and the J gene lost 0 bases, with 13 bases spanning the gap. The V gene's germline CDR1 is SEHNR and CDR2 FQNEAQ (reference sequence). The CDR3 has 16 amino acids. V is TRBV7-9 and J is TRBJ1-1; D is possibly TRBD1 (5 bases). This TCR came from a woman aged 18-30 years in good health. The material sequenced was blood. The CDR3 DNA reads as TGTGCCAGCAGCTTATACGGGACGGGGATGAACACTGAAGCTTTCTTT. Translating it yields CASSLYGTGMNTEAFF.